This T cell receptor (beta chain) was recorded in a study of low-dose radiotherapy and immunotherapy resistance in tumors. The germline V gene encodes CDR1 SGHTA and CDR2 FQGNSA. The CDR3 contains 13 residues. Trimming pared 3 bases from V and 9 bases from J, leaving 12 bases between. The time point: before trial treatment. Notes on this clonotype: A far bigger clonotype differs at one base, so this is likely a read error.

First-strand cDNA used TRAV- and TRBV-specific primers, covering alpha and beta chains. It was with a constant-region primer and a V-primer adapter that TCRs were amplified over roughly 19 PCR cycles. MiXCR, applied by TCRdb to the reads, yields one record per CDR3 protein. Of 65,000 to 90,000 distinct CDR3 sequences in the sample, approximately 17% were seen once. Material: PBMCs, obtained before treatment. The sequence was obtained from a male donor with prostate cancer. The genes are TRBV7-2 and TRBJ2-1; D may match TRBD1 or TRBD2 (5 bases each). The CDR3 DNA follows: TGTGCCAGCAGCTTCGCTACGGGGCTTGAGCAGTTCTTC. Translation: CASSFATGLEQFF.